This T cell receptor beta chain was captured by sequencing in a study of control samples from healthy donors and cancer patients. Assay: immunoSEQ multiplex PCR; the TCRdb copy retains only in-frame clones and omits some. Counted here are approximately 130,000 clones, approximately 87% occurring once; the ten biggest clones make up 9% to 14%. V lost 4 bases and J lost 3, with 6 bases in between. The CDR3 spans 12 residues. CDR1 and CDR2 from the germline V gene are SGHAT and FQNNGV. The sample comprised blood. This TCR derives from a man aged 30 to 45 in good health. The chain couples TRBV11-2 to TRBJ2-5; unclear D gene. CDR3 region: CASSSPKETQYF. CDR3 DNA: TGTGCCAGCAGCTCTCCAAAAGAGACCCAGTACTTC.